This TCR beta chain was sequenced for a study of blood T cell repertoires in COVID-19. Whole-study context: T cells, B-cell-depleted T cells, or PBMCs provided the cDNA or gDNA that served as material.

Data came from immunoSEQ multiplex PCR; TCRdb stores just in-frame clones and leaves some out. In the table there are fewer than 80,000 clones, almost 90% of which are singletons. Unmatched junction bases numbered 6, after V lost 6 bases and J lost 7 bases. This CDR3 region has 14 residues. CDR1 is SNHLY, CDR2 FYNNEI, per germline. The receptor was isolated from a human donor in a cohort sampled during active COVID-19. The chain combines TRBV2 with TRBJ2-1, with 10 nucleotides matching TRBD1. The sample comprised peripheral blood. CDR3 DNA: TGTGCCAGCAGGGTCGGACAGGGGGGGAATGAGCAGTTCTTC. It translates to CASRVGQGGNEQFF.